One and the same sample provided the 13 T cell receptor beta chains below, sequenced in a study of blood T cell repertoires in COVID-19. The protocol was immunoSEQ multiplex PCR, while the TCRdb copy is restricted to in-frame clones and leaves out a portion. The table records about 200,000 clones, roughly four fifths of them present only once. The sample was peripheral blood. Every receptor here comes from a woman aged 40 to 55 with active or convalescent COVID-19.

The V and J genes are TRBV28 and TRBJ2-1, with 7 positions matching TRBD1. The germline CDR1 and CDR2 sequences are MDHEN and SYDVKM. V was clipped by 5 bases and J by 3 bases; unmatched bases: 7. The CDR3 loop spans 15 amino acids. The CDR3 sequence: CASSTPGTDYNEQFF. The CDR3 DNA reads TGTGCCAGCAGTACCCCCGGGACAGACTACAATGAGCAGTTCTTC. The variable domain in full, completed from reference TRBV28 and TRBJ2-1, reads DVKVTQSSRYLVKRTGEKVFLECVQDMDHENMFWYRQDPGLGLRLIYFSYDVKMKEKGDIPEGYSVSREKKERFSLILESASTNQTSMYLCASSTPGTDYNEQFFGPGTRLTVL.

The CDR3 spells CASSYSGTGGYGYTF. CDR3 coding DNA: TGTGCCAGCAGTTACTCCGGAACAGGCGGCTATGGCTACACCTTC. The rearrangement joins TRBV6-5 to TRBJ1-2; a weak D match, TRBD1 (5 bases). The CDR3 runs 15 residues. V lost 0 bases, J lost 4 bases, and 12 bases lay in between. Germline CDR1 is MNHEY and CDR2 is SVGAGI.

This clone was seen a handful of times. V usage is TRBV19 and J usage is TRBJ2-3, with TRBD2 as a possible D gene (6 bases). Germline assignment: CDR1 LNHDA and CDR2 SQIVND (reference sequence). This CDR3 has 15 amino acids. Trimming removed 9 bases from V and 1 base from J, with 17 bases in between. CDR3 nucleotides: TGTGCCAGCAACCTGGGGGACTCAGGCACAGATACGCAGTATTTT. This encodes CASNLGDSGTDTQYF. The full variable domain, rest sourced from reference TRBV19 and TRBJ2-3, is DGGITQSPKYLFRKEGQNVTLSCEQNLNHDAMYWYRQDPGQGLRLIYYSQIVNDFQKGDIAEGYSVSREKKESFPLTVTSAQKNPTAFYLCASNLGDSGTDTQYFGPGTRLTVL.

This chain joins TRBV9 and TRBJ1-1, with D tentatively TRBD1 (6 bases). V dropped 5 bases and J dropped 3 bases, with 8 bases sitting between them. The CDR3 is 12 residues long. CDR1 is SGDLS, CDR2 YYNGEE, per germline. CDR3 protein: CASSSGDTEAFF. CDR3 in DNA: TGTGCCAGCAGTTCAGGGGACACTGAAGCTTTCTTT.

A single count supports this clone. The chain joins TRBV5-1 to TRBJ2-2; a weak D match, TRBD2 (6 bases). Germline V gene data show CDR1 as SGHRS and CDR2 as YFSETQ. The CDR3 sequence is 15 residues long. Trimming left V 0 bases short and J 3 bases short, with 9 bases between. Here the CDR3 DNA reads TGCGCCAGCAGCTTGGTTTCGGGGGACACCGGGGAGCTGTTTTTT. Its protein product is CASSLVSGDTGELFF.

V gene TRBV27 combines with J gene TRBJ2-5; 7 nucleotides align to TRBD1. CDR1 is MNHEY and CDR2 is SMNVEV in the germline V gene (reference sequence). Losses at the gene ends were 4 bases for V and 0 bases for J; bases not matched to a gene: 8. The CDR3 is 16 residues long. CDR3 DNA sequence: TGTGCCAGCAGTTCCCCGACAGGGTTGTACCAAGAGACCCAGTACTTC. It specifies CASSSPTGLYQETQYF.

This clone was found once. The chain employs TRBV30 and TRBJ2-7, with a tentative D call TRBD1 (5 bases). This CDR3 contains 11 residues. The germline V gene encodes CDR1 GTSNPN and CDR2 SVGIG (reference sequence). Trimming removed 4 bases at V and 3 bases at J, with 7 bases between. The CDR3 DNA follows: TGTGCCTGGACCGACAGCTACGAGCAGTACTTC. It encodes CAWTDSYEQYF.

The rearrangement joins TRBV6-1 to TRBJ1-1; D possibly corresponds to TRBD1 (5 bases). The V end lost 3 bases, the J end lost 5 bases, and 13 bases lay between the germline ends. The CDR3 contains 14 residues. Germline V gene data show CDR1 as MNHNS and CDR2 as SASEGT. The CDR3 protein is CASSDIAGGTEAFF. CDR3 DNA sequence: TGTGCCAGCAGTGACATCGCGGGGGGTACTGAAGCTTTCTTT.

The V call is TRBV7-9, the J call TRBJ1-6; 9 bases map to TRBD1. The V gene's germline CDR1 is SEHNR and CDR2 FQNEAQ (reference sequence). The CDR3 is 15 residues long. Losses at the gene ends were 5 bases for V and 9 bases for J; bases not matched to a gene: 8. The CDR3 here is CASSPGQGWGSPLHF. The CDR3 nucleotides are TGTGCCAGCAGCCCGGGACAGGGTTGGGGTTCACCCCTCCACTTT.

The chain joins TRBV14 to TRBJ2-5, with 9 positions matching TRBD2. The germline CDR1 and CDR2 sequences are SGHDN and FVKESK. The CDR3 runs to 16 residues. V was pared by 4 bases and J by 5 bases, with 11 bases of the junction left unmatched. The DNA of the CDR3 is TGTGCCAGCAGCCGAGCACTAGCGGGCTTTAGGGAGACCCAGTACTTC. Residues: CASSRALAGFRETQYF. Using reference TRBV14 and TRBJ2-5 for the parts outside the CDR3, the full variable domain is EAGVTQFPSHSVIEKGQTVTLRCDPISGHDNLYWYRRVMGKEIKFLLHFVKESKQDESGMPNNRFLAERTGGTYSTLKVQPAELEDSGVYFCASSRALAGFRETQYFGPGTRLLVL.

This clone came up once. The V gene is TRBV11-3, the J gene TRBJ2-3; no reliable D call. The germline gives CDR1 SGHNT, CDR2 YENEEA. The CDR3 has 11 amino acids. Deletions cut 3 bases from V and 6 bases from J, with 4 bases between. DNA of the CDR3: TGTGCCAGCAGCTTTTCGGATACGCAGTATTTT. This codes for CASSFSDTQYF.

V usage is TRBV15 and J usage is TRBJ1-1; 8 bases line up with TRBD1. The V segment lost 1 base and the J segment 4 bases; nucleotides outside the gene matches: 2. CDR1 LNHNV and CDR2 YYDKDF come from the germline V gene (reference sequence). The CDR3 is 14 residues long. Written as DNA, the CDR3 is TGTGCCACCAGCAGAGGACAGGGGATCACTGAAGCTTTCTTT. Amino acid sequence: CATSRGQGITEAFF.

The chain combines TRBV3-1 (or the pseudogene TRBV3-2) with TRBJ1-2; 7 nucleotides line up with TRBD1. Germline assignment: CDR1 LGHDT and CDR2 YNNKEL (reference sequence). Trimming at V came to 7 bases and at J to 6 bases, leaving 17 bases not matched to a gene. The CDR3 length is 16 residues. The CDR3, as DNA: TGTGCCAGCACCCCGACAGGGTCTTCGTATCGTAATGGCTACACCTTC. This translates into CASTPTGSSYRNGYTF.